The entry that follows covers one T cell receptor beta chain sequence. This clonotype occurred a few times. Its antigen has not been determined. Base qualities are not recorded, but no much larger clone differs from it by a single base. The record originates from a study of regulatory T cells in long-lasting Graves disease (dated by TCRdb to the early 2020s). A note on the overall study: Persistent Graves' disease was defined as antithyroid drug treatment for over 5 years with persistently positive TSH receptor autoantibodies. The study was conducted in China and was registered as a clinical trial. Persistent Graves' disease patients were compared with newly diagnosed Graves' disease patients by peripheral blood TCR sequencing and RNA sequencing. A total of roughly 33 samples underwent TCR sequencing: about 13 from persistent and roughly 20 from newly diagnosed Graves' disease patients. On average, persistent Graves' disease patients in the clinical cohort had been on antithyroid drugs for approximately ten years. The research as a whole found: A larger number of public clonotypes was shared among persistent patients (more than 2,500) than among newly diagnosed patients (more than 850). TRBV28, TRBJ1-2 and TRBJ2-5 were preferentially used in persistent disease, while TRBV20-1 and TRBJ2-1 were favored in newly diagnosed disease. Compared with newly diagnosed patients, patients with persistent Graves' disease had lower TCR Shannon entropy and fewer highly expanded clones, which suggests clonal expansion. The authors noted that the small sample size was a limitation that may lower accuracy. Sequencing and analysis were restricted to the TCR beta chain. Peripheral blood alone was examined, since thyroid tissue, which constituted the primary lesion, could not be accessed.

The time point label, read with the paper, signifies: persistent/refractory GD, antithyroid drugs over 5 years with positive TRAb. For both TCR sequencing and RNA sequencing, RNA was extracted from PBMCs in TRIzol. The diagnosis of Graves' disease followed American Thyroid Association guidelines. Patients were recruited from an endocrinology department in Xi'an, China. From each patient, around 9.3 milliliters of peripheral blood was collected into an EDTA anticoagulant tube. Ficoll Paque Plus density gradient separation was used to isolate PBMCs, and no further T cell sorting was performed. An Agilent 2100 Bioanalyzer and agarose gel were used to check RNA quality, and a NanoDrop 2000 was used to measure RNA concentration. Compared with germline, V lacks 4 bases and J lacks 9 bases; bases without a gene match: 3. The CDR3 spans 13 residues, from the cysteine through the phenylalanine. CDR3 DNA only is kept here, 39 bases in frame from base 1. The germline V gene encodes CDR1 SGHTA and CDR2 FQGNSA.

Libraries came from multiplex PCR. The instrument given in TCRdb is Illumina HiSeq 4000. CDR3 regions were amplified by Arm-PCR with iRepertoire HTBI primers to construct TCR beta libraries. Before sequencing, the PCR products went through gel purification. Concerning the study's data processing: Gene usage analysis of CDR3 amino acid clonotypes relied on the 60 to 65 TRBV and 15 or so TRBJ segments identified across samples. COPE and FqMerger were used to merge the filtered high-quality paired reads into contigs. Contigs were aligned with BLAST to IMGT TRBV, TRBD and TRBJ reference genes, and CDR3 was defined per IMGT. Any clonotype with a frequency above 0.1% was counted as a highly expanded clone. Shannon entropy was used to measure repertoire diversity, and the Gini coefficient was used to measure V-J evenness. A clonotype found in more than one individual was treated as public. In TCRdb, the public reads were trimmed at Q25 with fastp and aligned with MiXCR, with productive beta chains retained. Each CDR3 protein gets just one entry, which takes the most common genes and DNA from the rows behind it. What appears here as the V and J calls and clone size reflects TCRdb's work, not the paper's. This sample is represented by 300,000 to 350,000 distinct CDR3 sequences; around a fifth of them were singletons. The ten largest clones capture less than 35% of the sample.

The sample in question was peripheral blood mononuclear cells (PBMCs), obtained when the disease was refractory, from a patient treated with antithyroid drugs. The receptor chain draws on TRBV7-2 and TRBJ1-6, and TRBD1 matches 7 of the central bases. This sequence was found in a female donor with Graves disease. The CDR3 region has the sequence CASSSGGGSPLHF. The nucleotide sequence is TGTGCCAGCAGCTCAGGGGGAGGTTCACCCCTCCACTTT.